The 23 T cell receptor beta chains below come from one sample, sequenced in a study of blood T cell repertoires in COVID-19. The protocol was immunoSEQ multiplex PCR, while the TCRdb copy is restricted to in-frame clones and leaves out a portion. Altogether 60,000 to 90,000 clones are present, around 74% being singletons, with the ten largest covering 2.6%. The sample taken for sequencing was peripheral blood. These TCRs come from a human donor with acute or convalescent COVID-19. The donor label of this sample is uncertain.

The CDR3 protein is CAWSVKPRSEKLFF. Written as DNA, the CDR3 is TGTGCCTGGAGTGTGAAACCGCGTAGCGAAAAACTGTTTTTT. The chain links TRBV30 to TRBJ1-4; no reliable D call. Trimming shortened V by 0 bases and J by 8 bases, and 13 bases separated the two germline ends. The CDR3 covers 14 residues. Germline V gene lookup returns CDR1 GTSNPN and CDR2 SVGIG (reference sequence).

This clone has at least ten counts. The chain links TRBV5-1 to TRBJ2-2, with TRBD1 identical over 8 bases. CDR3 length: 16 residues. In germline, CDR1 is SGHRS, CDR2 YFSETQ. V was pared by 1 base and J by 2 bases, with 4 bases of the junction left unmatched. The CDR3 sequence: CASSLLGTGNTGELFF. The CDR3 DNA is TGCGCCAGCAGCTTGTTGGGGACAGGTAACACCGGGGAGCTGTTTTTT.

This clone was observed many times. This chain joins TRBV19 and TRBJ1-3; no clear D. The CDR3 contains 12 residues. Germline assignment: CDR1 LNHDA and CDR2 SQIVND (reference sequence). The ends were cut back, 3 bases at V and 4 bases at J, with 4 bases in the middle. The CDR3 DNA reads as TGTGCCAGTAGTATTATGGGAAACACCATATATTTT. It yields the protein CASSIMGNTIYF.

Only one count was recorded for this clone. The rearrangement joins TRBV2 to TRBJ2-2, with 7 bases that match TRBD1. CDR3 length: 14 residues. Trimming cost V 6 bases and J 5 bases; bases outside gene matches: 6. Germline loops: CDR1 SNHLY, CDR2 FYNNEI. This chain's CDR3 is CASSGQAGTGELFF. DNA for the CDR3: TGTGCCAGCAGCGGACAGGCTGGGACCGGGGAGCTGTTTTTT.

The chain couples TRBV11-2 to TRBJ2-1; 11 bases line up with TRBD2. J was trimmed by 6 bases and V by 5 bases; bases with no gene match: 9. This CDR3 is built from 16 residues. Germline assignment: CDR1 SGHAT and CDR2 FQNNGV. CDR3 loop: CASSILSGRARNEQFF. CDR3 coding DNA: TGTGCCAGCAGCATACTTAGCGGGAGGGCCCGCAATGAGCAGTTCTTC. The variable domain in full, completed from reference TRBV11-2 and TRBJ2-1, reads EAGVAQSPRYKIIEKRQSVAFWCNPISGHATLYWYQQILGQGPKLLIQFQNNGVVDDSQLPKDRFSAERLKGVDSTLKIQPAKLEDSAVYLCASSILSGRARNEQFFGPGTRLTVL.

The chain couples TRBV6-2 or TRBV6-3 to TRBJ2-7; D is unresolved. Germline loops: CDR1 MNHEY, CDR2 SVGEGT. There are 12 residues in the CDR3. V was trimmed by 2 bases and J by 7 bases, leaving 9 bases between them. CDR3 sequence (DNA): TGTGCCAGCAGTTACCCCCCCCAGGAGCAGTACTTC. Translated: CASSYPPQEQYF.

J is TRBJ2-5 and V is TRBV2, with D possibly matching TRBD2 (6 bases). The CDR3 sequence is 14 residues long. From germline, CDR1 is SNHLY and CDR2 FYNNEI. The V and J ends lost 4 bases and 9 bases respectively, with 18 bases between them. CDR3 sequence reads: CASSGPRGGMAQYF. Written as DNA, the CDR3 is TGTGCCAGCAGTGGCCCCCGGGGAGGAATGGCCCAGTACTTC.

The chain links TRBV28 to TRBJ2-7; 7 bases agree with TRBD1. Trimming took 6 bases from V and 6 from J; bases not matched to a gene: 11. Looked up from germline, CDR1 is MDHEN and CDR2 is SYDVKM. The CDR3 is 14 amino acids. In DNA, the CDR3 is TGTGCCAGCAGCACCACCCGACAGGGCCTCGAGCAGTACGTC. Translated, it gives CASSTTRQGLEQYV.

V and J are TRBV5-1 and TRBJ2-2; 7 bases are shared with TRBD1. This CDR3 spans 17 amino acids. From germline, CDR1 is SGHRS and CDR2 YFSETQ. V trimming: 0 bases; J trimming: 0 bases; junction bases outside the gene matches: 5. As DNA, the CDR3 is TGCGCCAGCAGCTTGGGAGCAGGGGGAACGAACACCGGGGAGCTGTTTTTT. Encoded protein: CASSLGAGGTNTGELFF.

The chain uses TRBV10-3 and TRBJ1-2, with 8 bases matching TRBD1. The CDR3 consists of 15 residues. Trimming took 6 bases from V and 3 from J; bases not matched to a gene: 9. CDR1 and CDR2 from the germline V gene are ENHRY and SYGVKD. This CDR3 is CAISRDRGRDYGYTF. CDR3 DNA: TGTGCCATCAGCAGAGACAGGGGTCGAGACTATGGCTACACCTTC.

This clone appeared a few times. V and J are TRBV4-3 and TRBJ2-1; D gene uncertain. The CDR3 loop spans 15 amino acids. Germline assignment: CDR1 LGHNA and CDR2 YSLEER. V shed 4 bases and J shed 4 bases, with 14 bases lying between them. The chain's CDR3 is CASSPSLRLYNEQFF. CDR3 DNA: TGCGCCAGCAGCCCCAGCCTAAGACTGTACAATGAGCAGTTCTTC.

The chain has TRBV10-1 and TRBJ2-1; a weak D match, TRBD1 (6 bases). The CDR3 has 16 amino acids. The V end was cut by 0 bases, the J end by 5 bases, with 14 bases between. CDR1 and CDR2 (germline): WNHNN, SYGVQD (reference sequence). CDR3 coding DNA: TGCGCCAGCAGTGAGTCCCGGGGACAATATCACAATGAGCAGTTCTTC. Translated, it gives CASSESRGQYHNEQFF.

The CDR3 DNA reads as TGTGCCACCAGTGTCCCGGGACTAGCGGGAGGGCCACATACGCAGTATTTT. Translated, it gives CATSVPGLAGGPHTQYF. The rearrangement links TRBV24-1 to TRBJ2-3; 16 nucleotides align to TRBD2. This CDR3 region has 17 residues. Trimming removed 5 bases from V and 7 bases from J; junction bases left unmatched: 8. Germline CDR1 KGHDR, CDR2 SFDVKD.

The CDR3, as DNA: TGTGCCAGCAGAGTCGGGACAGGGAGTCCACCCCTCCACTTT. It specifies CASRVGTGSPPLHF. The rearrangement links TRBV27 to TRBJ1-6; 9 nucleotides agree with TRBD1. Germline CDR1 and CDR2: MNHEY and SMNVEV (reference sequence). CDR3 length: 14 residues. V was pared by 6 bases and J by 11 bases, with 8 bases of the junction left unmatched.

The chain combines TRBV6-5 with TRBJ1-5; no reliable D call. V was shortened by 5 bases and J by 7 bases, with 9 bases between the two germline ends. Germline values: CDR1 MNHEY, CDR2 SVGAGI. The CDR3 is 12 residues long. CDR3 in amino acids: CASSPLGQPQHF. For the CDR3, the DNA is TGTGCCAGCAGTCCTCTAGGCCAGCCCCAGCATTTT.

The chain employs TRBV7-6 and TRBJ1-4, with D perhaps TRBD1 (5 bases). Germline-derived CDR1 and CDR2 are SGHVS and FNYEAQ. The CDR3 is 11 amino acids. Trimming cost V 5 bases and J 11 bases, with 9 bases left between them. DNA for the CDR3: TGTGCCAGCAGCATACAGGTTAAACTGTTTTTT. Residues: CASSIQVKLFF.

The chain couples TRBV27 to TRBJ1-2; 8 bases agree with TRBD1. V lost 8 bases to trimming and J lost 0 bases; unmatched junction nucleotides: 11. CDR1 MNHEY and CDR2 SMNVEV come from the germline V gene (reference sequence). The CDR3 contains 16 residues. The CDR3 reads CASGYRGGASNYGYTF. The DNA of the CDR3 is TGTGCCAGCGGGTACAGGGGGGGGGCGTCTAACTATGGCTACACCTTC.

V and J are TRBV12-2 and TRBJ1-5; the DNA was not used to check the table's D call, TRBD1. TRBV12-2 is a pseudogene segment. The length of the CDR3 is 19 residues. The CDR3 loop is CASRLSDLDSRLSNQPQHF. The DNA of the CDR3 is TGTGCAAGTCGCTTGTCCGATCTTGACAGTCGCCTTAGCAATCAGCCCCAGCATTTT.

The gene calls are TRBV20-1 and TRBJ1-6, with 8 bases lining up with TRBD1. The CDR3 consists of 15 residues. V lost 3 bases and J lost 9; bases outside the gene matches: 10. CDR1 and CDR2 from the germline V gene are DFQATT and SNEGSKA (reference sequence). The CDR3 coding sequence is TGCAGTGCTAGTCCAGGGGGCGCGATGAGTTCACCCCTCCACTTT. This gives the protein CSASPGGAMSSPLHF.

The chain employs TRBV7-8 and TRBJ2-5, with 12 bases lining up with TRBD2. The J segment lost 5 bases and the V segment lost 0 bases, leaving 22 bases of the junction unmatched. Germline V gene data show CDR1 as SGHVS and CDR2 as FQNEAQ. The length of the CDR3 is 22 residues. The CDR3 sequence: CASSLALSGLAGGNVYRETQYF. CDR3 nucleotides: TGTGCCAGCAGCTTAGCCTTGAGCGGGCTAGCGGGGGGGAACGTATACCGGGAGACCCAGTACTTC.

The CDR3 loop is CASNIQGDTEAFF. The CDR3 DNA is TGTGCCAGCAACATTCAAGGGGACACTGAAGCTTTCTTT. The genes are TRBV5-4 and TRBJ1-1; D might be TRBD1 (5 bases). Germline V gene data show CDR1 as SGHNT and CDR2 as YYREEE (reference sequence). The CDR3 covers 13 residues. V lost 6 bases and J 3 bases, leaving 12 bases between the germline ends.

This rearrangement joins TRBV15 to TRBJ2-1; 8 bases line up with TRBD2. Trimming took 5 bases from V and 9 from J; bases not matched to a gene: 15. CDR3 size: 16 residues. Germline V gene lookup returns CDR1 LNHNV and CDR2 YYDKDF (reference sequence). The CDR3 loop is CATSGPRSGSTREQFF. The CDR3 DNA reads as TGTGCCACCAGCGGTCCGAGGAGCGGGAGTACACGTGAGCAGTTCTTC.

This clone was counted between two and nine times. The V gene is TRBV3-1 (or the pseudogene TRBV3-2), the J gene TRBJ2-1; 14 bases align to TRBD2. The ends lost 0 bases at V and 14 bases at J; junction bases unmatched: 6. Germline CDR1 is LGHDT and CDR2 is YNNKEL (reference sequence). The CDR3 has 15 residues. CDR3 residues: CASSQDRTSGGREFF. CDR3 nucleotides: TGTGCCAGCAGCCAAGATCGGACTAGCGGGGGGCGAGAGTTCTTC.